This T cell receptor (beta chain) was identified in a study of CD8 T cells in Susac syndrome. Controls matched for sex and age were healthy donors. With random hexamers, reverse transcription was performed on roughly 0.5 to 1 ug of RNA. immunoSEQ multiplex PCR amplified TCR beta CDR3 across 54 Vbeta, 13 Jbeta. TCRdb passed the immunoSEQ multiplex PCR reads through MiXCR, listing each CDR3 protein once. This table holds 150,000 or so distinct CDR3 sequences, 92% found once. CDR1 is DFQATT and CDR2 is SNEGSKA in the germline V gene (reference sequence). V was clipped by 3 bases and J by 1 base; unmatched bases: 8. The CDR3 runs 15 residues.

Sequencing input: CD4+ T cells from PBMCs. This receptor was obtained from a human donor in good health. The chain has TRBV20-1 and TRBJ1-2; 7 bases match TRBD1. CDR3 in amino acids: CSASEHGQVNYGYTF. CDR3 nucleotide sequence: TGCAGTGCTAGCGAGCACGGACAGGTTAACTATGGCTACACCTTC.